This entry is about one TCR beta chain. The antigen is undetermined. Between the trimmed V and J ends, which lost 4 bases and 5 bases, there was a span of 18 bases. The CDR3 is made up of 15 amino acids. The germline CDR1 and CDR2 sequences are MDHEN and SYDVKM. This sample is part of a study of T cell responses to AZD1222 COVID-19 vaccine. In the study overall: Pooled samples include second doses given at about 4 or 12 weeks. Whole-study findings and limits: The donor cohort was predominantly white British with a female majority, and clonal diversity may have been underestimated. Recipients of AZD1222 seropositive at baseline numbered only five or six. Reportedly, close to half of spike-specific TCRs are directed against unmutated variant regions.

Libraries were prepared by immunoSEQ multiplex PCR; TCRdb keeps only in-frame clonotypes and omits some of them. Counted here are roughly 260,000 clones, 80% to 95% occurring once; the ten biggest clones make up 0.55%. The chain is built from TRBV28 and TRBJ2-7, with D tentatively TRBD1 (6 bases). The clonotype originates from an adult in good health. The sample in question was peripheral blood, obtained on day 0 of AZD1222 vaccination. CDR3 region: CASSSLTGIGNEQYF. Here the CDR3 DNA reads TGTGCCAGCAGTTCCCTCACAGGGATCGGTAACGAGCAGTACTTC. The whole variable domain, filled in from reference TRBV28 and TRBJ2-7, reads DVKVTQSSRYLVKRTGEKVFLECVQDMDHENMFWYRQDPGLGLRLIYFSYDVKMKEKGDIPEGYSVSREKKERFSLILESASTNQTSMYLCASSSLTGIGNEQYFGPGTRLTVT.